This record covers a single T cell receptor (beta chain). This record comes from a study of T-cell memory formation after mild COVID-19. Study-wide background: Largely donor-specific sequence clusters came from two donors.

There are 13 residues in the CDR3. With 5 bases clipped from V and 4 bases from J, the junction kept 3 bases outside the gene matches. TCRdb re-called the 5' RACE reads with MiXCR, one entry per CDR3 protein. Altogether a few hundred thousand distinct CDR3 sequences are present, more than 15% being singletons, with the ten largest covering around 22%. Sequenced: PBMCs or a T cell subset sorted from them (not recorded which). This chain uses TRBV12-3 or TRBV12-4 with TRBJ1-2; 8 bases map to TRBD1. The TCR originated in a man aged 18-30 years who had mild COVID-19 (a few samples of this study predate the infection). Cell type and time point are not known. CDR3 sequence: CASSITGGYGYTF. The CDR3 DNA reads TGTGCCAGCAGTATTACAGGGGGCTATGGCTACACCTTC.